This passage covers 26 T cell receptor beta chains from one sample sequenced in a study of blood T cell repertoires in COVID-19. Produced via immunoSEQ multiplex PCR; TCRdb's table is partial and in-frame only. The sample has approximately 210,000 clones, under 85% seen once. Sequenced input: peripheral blood. The source is a woman aged 80 or over with COVID-19, enrolled during active disease.

This clone came up a few times. The genes are TRBV3-1 (or the pseudogene TRBV3-2) and TRBJ2-4; tentative D call: TRBD2 (5 bases). V lost 7 bases and J 7 bases, leaving 11 bases between the germline ends. Germline CDR1 and CDR2: LGHDT and YNNKEL (reference sequence). This CDR3 has 12 amino acids. Here the CDR3 reads CASNGGMNIQYF. The CDR3 DNA follows: TGTGCCAGCAACGGAGGAATGAACATTCAGTACTTC.

The rearrangement links TRBV5-1 to TRBJ1-2; tentative D call: TRBD1 (5 bases). CDR3 length: 14 residues. V lost 3 bases, J lost 5 bases, and 14 bases lay in between. Germline-derived CDR1 and CDR2 are SGHRS and YFSETQ. The CDR3 bases are TGCGCCAGCAGCTCCGACAGTGAGTCGTATGGCTACACCTTC. Translation: CASSSDSESYGYTF.

The rearrangement uses TRBV9 and TRBJ2-1; perhaps TRBD2 as D (6 bases). Trimming removed 4 bases at V and 6 bases at J, with 17 bases between. The CDR3 is 15 residues long. Germline V CDR1 and CDR2: SGDLS, YYNGEE. The CDR3, as DNA: TGTGCCAGCAGCCCCGCGGGGTATCTTGGCAATGAGCAGTTCTTC. This gives the protein CASSPAGYLGNEQFF. The entire variable domain, with the rest obtained from reference TRBV9 and TRBJ2-1, is as follows: DSGVTQTPKHLITATGQRVTLRCSPRSGDLSVYWYQQSLDQGLQFLIQYYNGEERAKGNILERFSAQQFPDLHSELNLSSLELGDSALYFCASSPAGYLGNEQFFGPGTRLTVL.

The rearrangement links TRBV2 to TRBJ2-2, with a tentative D call TRBD2 (5 bases). CDR1 SNHLY and CDR2 FYNNEI come from the germline V gene. The CDR3 runs to 15 residues. Trimming took 7 bases from V and 0 from J, leaving 12 bases between them. The CDR3 loop reads CASTVGVANTGELFF. CDR3 nucleotide sequence: TGTGCCAGCACGGTCGGGGTGGCGAACACCGGGGAGCTGTTTTTT.

A note on this clone: The identical CDR3 is also encoded by other nucleotide sequences in the sample. This chain joins TRBV18 and TRBJ2-1; D not certain. V lost 3 bases and J 6 bases, leaving 9 bases between the germline ends. The CDR3 loop spans 13 amino acids. The V gene's germline CDR1 is KGHSH and CDR2 LQKENI. The CDR3 sequence is CASSPPVLNEQFF. The DNA of the CDR3 is TGTGCCAGCTCACCCCCGGTCCTCAATGAGCAGTTCTTC.

The chain uses TRBV28 and TRBJ2-3; D gene uncertain. CDR1 and CDR2 from the germline V gene are MDHEN and SYDVKM. V lost 4 bases to trimming and J lost 2 bases, with 4 bases between them. The length of the CDR3 is 12 residues. The CDR3 region is CASSSITDTQYF. CDR3 sequence (DNA): TGTGCCAGCAGTTCCATCACAGATACGCAGTATTTT.

The chain joins TRBV7-8 to TRBJ1-6; TRBD1 matches at 9 bases. The CDR3 consists of 14 residues. After removal of 3 bases from V and 10 bases from J, the junction contained 4 bases not matched to a gene. Per germline, CDR1 SGHVS and CDR2 FQNEAQ. CDR3 DNA: TGTGCCAGCAGCTTGGGACAGGGAGGCTCACCCCTCCACTTT. Its protein product is CASSLGQGGSPLHF. Looking up the rest from reference TRBV7-8 and TRBJ1-6 gives the full variable domain: GAGVSQSPRYKVAKRGQDVALRCDPISGHVSLFWYQQALGQGPEFLTYFQNEAQLDKSGLPSDRFFAERPEGSVSTLKIQRTQQEDSAVYLCASSLGQGGSPLHFGNGTRLTVT.

V gene TRBV11-1 combines with J gene TRBJ1-1; the match to TRBD1 covers 9 bases. This CDR3 is built from 15 residues. Unmatched junction bases numbered 9, after V lost 5 bases and J lost 5 bases. The germline gives CDR1 SGHAT, CDR2 FQDESV (reference sequence). The CDR3 DNA sequence: TGTGCCAGCAGCAAGGACAGGGGAGTTGGAACTGAAGCTTTCTTT. Encoded protein: CASSKDRGVGTEAFF.

The V call is TRBV15, the J call TRBJ2-7; D gene uncertain. CDR1 LNHNV and CDR2 YYDKDF come from the germline V gene (reference sequence). V was shortened by 0 bases and J by 7 bases, with 10 bases between the two germline ends. The CDR3 sequence is 13 residues long. This chain's CDR3 is CATSRDPHGEQYF. The CDR3 region has the DNA TGTGCCACCAGCAGAGACCCCCACGGGGAGCAGTACTTC. Variable domain in full (rest from reference TRBV15 and TRBJ2-7): DAMVIQNPRYQVTQFGKPVTLSCSQTLNHNVMYWYQQKSSQAPKLLFHYYDKDFNNEADTPDNFQSRRPNTSFCFLDIRSPGLGDTAMYLCATSRDPHGEQYFGPGTRLTVT.

The rearrangement uses TRBV24-1 and TRBJ2-3; 8 nucleotides line up with TRBD2. The CDR3 is 16 residues long. The junction had 6 bases not matched to a gene; V was cut back by 5 bases and J by 0 bases. CDR1 and CDR2 from the germline V gene are KGHDR and SFDVKD. CDR3 in amino acids: CATSGGGQASTDTQYF. In DNA form, the CDR3 reads TGTGCCACCAGTGGCGGGGGGCAAGCTAGCACAGATACGCAGTATTTT.

The chain employs TRBV10-3 and TRBJ2-7, with TRBD2 matching 11 bases. Germline CDR1 reads ENHRY; CDR2 reads SYGVKD. This CDR3 has 14 residues. V was pared by 4 bases and J by 4 bases, with 3 bases of the junction left unmatched. The CDR3 loop is CAISASGGPYEQYF. The CDR3 DNA reads TGTGCCATCAGTGCTAGCGGGGGGCCATACGAGCAGTACTTC.

The CDR3 is CASSLAPGQGKAFF. CDR3 nucleotides: TGTGCCAGCAGTTTAGCTCCGGGACAGGGAAAAGCTTTCTTT. This chain connects TRBV28 to TRBJ1-1; 9 nucleotides line up with TRBD1. From germline, CDR1 is MDHEN and CDR2 SYDVKM. The trim removed 2 bases at V and 9 bases at J, leaving 7 bases unmatched. The CDR3 has 14 amino acids.

The chain has TRBV9 and TRBJ1-4; 8 nucleotides line up with TRBD1. Germline assignment: CDR1 SGDLS and CDR2 YYNGEE. The CDR3 runs to 15 residues. Germline trimming cut 1 base from V and 8 bases from J; bases unmatched to any gene: 7. The CDR3 reads CASSVSGGDREKLFF. For the CDR3, the DNA is TGTGCCAGCAGCGTATCAGGGGGCGATAGGGAAAAACTGTTTTTT.

The CDR3 bases are TGTGCCAGCTCAGAAGCTGGCGGGATGAACACTGAAGCTTTCTTT. Translation gives CASSEAGGMNTEAFF. The chain links TRBV18 to TRBJ1-1; D is uncertain. The CDR3 contains 15 residues. V was trimmed by 5 bases and J by 0 bases, leaving 13 bases between them. The germline CDR1 and CDR2 sequences are KGHSH and LQKENI.

This clone was recorded once. V and J are TRBV9 and TRBJ2-5, with no clear D. The germline V gene encodes CDR1 SGDLS and CDR2 YYNGEE. V was trimmed by 0 bases and J by 2 bases, leaving 5 bases between them. The CDR3 length is 13 residues. The CDR3 DNA reads TGTGCCAGCAGCGTAGGAGGACAAGAGACCCAGTACTTC. Translated: CASSVGGQETQYF.

As concerns this clone: Other DNA sequences in the same sample also yield this CDR3. This chain links TRBV15 with TRBJ2-7; possibly TRBD1 for D (5 bases). CDR3 length: 13 amino acids. V was shortened by 0 bases and J by 3 bases, with 6 bases between the two germline ends. Germline lookup yields CDR1 LNHNV and CDR2 YYDKDF (reference sequence). CDR3 amino acids: CATSRDQGYEQYF. The CDR3 DNA reads as TGTGCCACCAGCAGAGATCAGGGCTACGAGCAGTACTTC.

The CDR3 DNA reads as TGTGCCAGCAGCGTAGGCGGCGCCCCAATCGGTTCACCCCTCCACTTT. Its translation is CASSVGGAPIGSPLHF. The chain is built from TRBV9 and TRBJ1-6; D ambiguous. Trimming stripped 0 bases from V and 9 bases from J, with 16 bases between. Germline CDR1 reads SGDLS; CDR2 reads YYNGEE. CDR3 length: 16 residues. Variable domain in full (rest from reference TRBV9 and TRBJ1-6): DSGVTQTPKHLITATGQRVTLRCSPRSGDLSVYWYQQSLDQGLQFLIQYYNGEERAKGNILERFSAQQFPDLHSELNLSSLELGDSALYFCASSVGGAPIGSPLHFGNGTRLTVT.

This rearrangement joins TRBV7-2 to TRBJ2-7; 11 bases align to TRBD2. This CDR3 is built from 15 residues. Germline V CDR1 and CDR2: SGHTA, FQGNSA. V lost 3 bases, J lost 6 bases, and 7 bases stayed unmatched. The CDR3 coding sequence is TGTGCCAGCAGCTTGGGCGGAGGACTAGCGGGCGAGCAGTACTTC. This sequence encodes CASSLGGGLAGEQYF.

This chain links TRBV5-6 with TRBJ2-5; a weak D match, TRBD2 (7 bases). V dropped 5 bases and J dropped 5 bases, with 22 bases sitting between them. The CDR3 is 16 amino acids. CDR1 and CDR2 (germline): SGHDT, YYEEEE. The CDR3 is CASSSPGGQAEETQYF. DNA for the CDR3: TGTGCCAGCAGTTCCCCGGGGGGCCAGGCAGAGGAGACCCAGTACTTC. The full variable domain, its missing parts supplied by reference TRBV5-6 and TRBJ2-5, is DAGVTQSPTHLIKTRGQQVTLRCSPKSGHDTVSWYQQALGQGPQFIFQYYEEEERQRGNFPDRFSGHQFPNYSSELNVNALLLGDSALYLCASSSPGGQAEETQYFGPGTRLLVL.

This chain joins TRBV11-2 and TRBJ2-7; no clear D gene. Germline CDR1 reads SGHAT; CDR2 reads FQNNGV. Trimming stripped 0 bases from V and 6 bases from J, with 9 bases between. The CDR3 consists of 13 residues. The CDR3 region has the DNA TGTGCCAGCAGCTTAGAGTCATCGGGCGAGCAGTACTTC. It yields the protein CASSLESSGEQYF.

J is TRBJ1-1 and V is TRBV5-1, with TRBD1 as a possible D gene (5 bases). V lost 4 bases to trimming and J lost 1 base, with 14 bases between them. CDR3 size: 15 residues. The germline V gene has CDR1 SGHRS and CDR2 YFSETQ. DNA of the CDR3: TGCGCCAGCAGCAGTTGGGTACAGGCGAACACTGAAGCTTTCTTT. Its protein product is CASSSWVQANTEAFF.

This sequence joins TRBV19 and TRBJ2-1, with 9 bases that match TRBD1. CDR3 length: 13 amino acids. Trimming at V came to 4 bases and at J to 9 bases, leaving 4 bases not matched to a gene. Germline V CDR1 and CDR2: LNHDA, SQIVND (reference sequence). CDR3 amino acids: CASSTTGGSEQFF. Here the CDR3 DNA reads TGTGCCAGTAGTACAACAGGGGGCAGTGAGCAGTTCTTC.

In DNA form, the CDR3 reads TGTGCCAGCTCACCGTACGGACAGGGGGAAATCGAGCAGTACTTC. It is translated as CASSPYGQGEIEQYF. The rearrangement links TRBV18 to TRBJ2-7, with TRBD1 identical over 10 bases. The CDR3 has 15 residues. From germline, CDR1 is KGHSH and CDR2 LQKENI. The trim removed 3 bases at V and 6 bases at J, leaving 8 bases unmatched.

The V gene is TRBV20-1, the J gene TRBJ1-4, with 7 bases that match TRBD1. After removal of 3 bases from V and 8 bases from J, the junction contained 6 bases not matched to a gene. Germline assignment: CDR1 DFQATT and CDR2 SNEGSKA (reference sequence). The CDR3 consists of 13 residues. CDR3 loop: CSASGQVGEKLFF. The CDR3 DNA is TGCAGTGCTAGTGGACAGGTGGGGGAAAAACTGTTTTTT.

This chain connects TRBV2 to TRBJ2-2; the D is unclear. Trimming removed 6 bases at V and 4 bases at J, with 12 bases between. Germline loops: CDR1 SNHLY, CDR2 FYNNEI. The CDR3 contains 14 residues. The CDR3 region has the DNA TGTGCCAGCAGGGGTCAAACGGGCACCGGGGAGCTGTTTTTT. This gives the protein CASRGQTGTGELFF.

With respect to this clone: The identical CDR3 is also encoded by other nucleotide sequences in the sample. The rearrangement uses TRBV5-1 and TRBJ1-4, with 8 nucleotides matching TRBD1. This CDR3 is built from 14 residues. V dropped 4 bases and J dropped 8; count of bases not matched to a gene: 7. Looked up from germline, CDR1 is SGHRS and CDR2 is YFSETQ. In nucleotides, the CDR3 is TGCGCCAGCAGCCTAGGACAGGGTACGGAAAAACTGTTTTTT. Encoded protein: CASSLGQGTEKLFF.